The 29 T cell receptor beta chains reported below all come from one sample, sequenced in a study of PD-1 blockade in classical Hodgkin lymphoma. With no exception, relapse followed autologous stem cell transplantation in all patients, and brentuximab vedotin exposure varied. Produced via immunoSEQ multiplex PCR; TCRdb's table is partial and in-frame only. The sample shows roughly 14,000 clones, under 80% of them seen only once. The material sequenced was peripheral blood mononuclear cells (PBMCs), taken before the second cycle of nivolumab. Receptors originate from a human donor with classical Hodgkin lymphoma.

The rearrangement uses TRBV4-3 and TRBJ2-1; TRBD2 agrees at 8 bases. The CDR3 runs 17 residues. V was clipped by 0 bases and J by 3 bases; unmatched bases: 7. Germline CDR1 and CDR2: LGHNA and YSLEER. Here the CDR3 reads CASSQDVSGGIYNEQFF. In nucleotides, the CDR3 is TGCGCCAGCAGCCAAGATGTTTCGGGGGGGATCTACAATGAGCAGTTCTTC.

The J gene is TRBJ1-5, the V gene TRBV25-1; maybe TRBD1 (5 bases). This CDR3 comprises 15 residues. Trimming stripped 2 bases from V and 0 bases from J, with 8 bases between. CDR1 is MGHDK, CDR2 SYGVNS, per germline. CDR3 region: CASSEGTYSNQPQHF. The DNA for the CDR3 is TGTGCCAGCAGTGAAGGGACCTATAGCAATCAGCCCCAGCATTTT.

The V and J genes are TRBV9 and TRBJ2-1; 8 bases are shared with TRBD2. Germline loops: CDR1 SGDLS, CDR2 YYNGEE. The CDR3 contains 16 residues. V shed 5 bases, J shed 5 bases, and the junction held 12 bases outside the gene matches. The CDR3 sequence: CASRGLGGAENNEQFF. The CDR3 bases are TGTGCCAGCAGGGGACTCGGGGGGGCCGAAAACAATGAGCAGTTCTTC.

V and J are TRBV2 and TRBJ1-5; no clear D. This CDR3 spans 17 amino acids. Germline loops: CDR1 SNHLY, CDR2 FYNNEI. Trimming shortened V by 1 base and J by 3 bases, and 16 bases separated the two germline ends. The CDR3 region has the DNA TGTGCCAGCAGTGAAGACAGCAAAGCTGGGGTCAATCAGCCCCAGCATTTT. Encoded protein: CASSEDSKAGVNQPQHF.

V and J are TRBV4-3 and TRBJ1-6; D may be TRBD1 (5 bases). The ends were cut back, 4 bases at V and 5 bases at J, with 12 bases in the middle. Germline lookup yields CDR1 LGHNA and CDR2 YSLEER. The CDR3 has 15 amino acids. CDR3 DNA sequence: TGCGCCAGCAGCCCCGAGCAGGGAAATAATTCACCCCTCCACTTT. Protein: CASSPEQGNNSPLHF.

The gene calls are TRBV10-1 and TRBJ1-1; TRBD1 might be the D (5 bases). The CDR3 consists of 14 residues. V lost 5 bases and J lost 0, with 10 bases in between. The germline CDR1 and CDR2 sequences are WNHNN and SYGVQD (reference sequence). CDR3 DNA: TGCGCCAGCAGTTCGCCGGACATGAACACTGAAGCTTTCTTT. It yields the protein CASSSPDMNTEAFF.

The chain uses TRBV11-2 and TRBJ1-6; no reliable D call. Germline-derived CDR1 and CDR2 are SGHAT and FQNNGV. The V gene lost 4 bases and the J gene lost 10 bases, with 14 bases spanning the gap. CDR3 size: 14 residues. This chain's CDR3 is CASSSIRSSSPLHF. The CDR3 coding sequence is TGTGCCAGCAGCTCTATAAGGTCCAGCTCACCCCTCCACTTT.

The chain's CDR3 is CASSLEMLAGLGNTIYF. In DNA, the CDR3 is TGCGCCAGCAGCTTGGAGATGTTAGCGGGGTTAGGAAACACCATATATTTT. The V gene is TRBV5-1, the J gene TRBJ1-3, with D uncertain. The CDR3 consists of 17 residues. The germline V gene has CDR1 SGHRS and CDR2 YFSETQ. Trimming pared 0 bases from V and 4 bases from J, leaving 17 bases between. The full variable domain, completed using reference TRBV5-1 and TRBJ1-3, is KAGVTQTPRYLIKTRGQQVTLSCSPISGHRSVSWYQQTPGQGLQFLFEYFSETQRNKGNFPGRFSGRQFSNSRSEMNVSTLELGDSALYLCASSLEMLAGLGNTIYFGEGSWLTVV.

The rearrangement joins TRBV14 to TRBJ2-7, with no clear D. In germline, CDR1 is SGHDN, CDR2 FVKESK. The V gene lost 5 bases and the J gene lost 13 bases, with 18 bases spanning the gap. The CDR3 loop spans 12 amino acids. The DNA for the CDR3 is TGTGCCAGCAGCGCCACGAGGAGTCATTTATACTTC. Amino acids: CASSATRSHLYF.

In this sample, this clone turned up once. The rearrangement uses TRBV18 and TRBJ1-1, with unresolved D. The CDR3 extends over 13 amino acids. Deletions cut 3 bases from V and 4 bases from J, with 9 bases between. Germline CDR1 and CDR2: KGHSH and LQKENI. The CDR3 loop reads CASSPLFGTEAFF. In DNA, the CDR3 is TGTGCCAGCTCACCTTTGTTCGGCACTGAAGCTTTCTTT.

This clone appeared a single time. The CDR3 DNA is TGTGCCAGCAGCTTAGGGGTGGCGGGGGCCATTTACAATGAGCAGTTCTTC. Translated: CASSLGVAGAIYNEQFF. The rearrangement joins TRBV7-2 to TRBJ2-1, with a weak D call TRBD2 (7 bases). V shed 1 base and J shed 4 bases, with 17 bases lying between them. The V gene's germline CDR1 is SGHTA and CDR2 FQGNSA. This CDR3 has 17 amino acids.

V and J are TRBV27 and TRBJ2-7; TRBD2 matches at 14 bases. Per the germline V gene, CDR1 is MNHEY and CDR2 is SMNVEV (reference sequence). This CDR3 contains 15 residues. V dropped 5 bases and J dropped 5; count of bases not matched to a gene: 5. The CDR3 DNA reads TGTGCCAGCAGTCCAGGGACTAGCGGGGGAAACGAGCAGTACTTC. It is translated as CASSPGTSGGNEQYF.

This clone was observed a few times. V gene TRBV5-1 combines with J gene TRBJ1-1; possibly TRBD1 for D (6 bases). The length of the CDR3 is 19 residues. The ends were cut back, 5 bases at V and 1 base at J, with 27 bases in the middle. CDR1 and CDR2 from the germline V gene are SGHRS and YFSETQ. Written as DNA, the CDR3 is TGCGCCAGCAGTTACGTCTACGGAAATCTCAGGGGTCAGAACACTGAAGCTTTCTTT. This sequence encodes CASSYVYGNLRGQNTEAFF.

The rearrangement links TRBV6-5 to TRBJ2-2; TRBD2 is a possible D gene (5 bases). Trimming cost V 7 bases and J 6 bases, with 12 bases left between them. CDR1 and CDR2 from the germline V gene are MNHEY and SVGAGI. This CDR3 contains 13 residues. CDR3 coding DNA: TGTGCCAGCACGCCTCTAGCCCCCGGGGAGCTGTTTTTT. Translating it yields CASTPLAPGELFF.

V is TRBV2 and J is TRBJ2-2; no clear D gene. CDR3 length: 16 amino acids. Germline values: CDR1 SNHLY, CDR2 FYNNEI. The V end was cut by 5 bases, the J end by 4 bases, with 17 bases between. The CDR3 nucleotides read TGTGCCAGCAGTTCCGAACTGTTCCCCTTCACCGGGGAGCTGTTTTTT. It is translated as CASSSELFPFTGELFF.

The chain carries TRBV6-5 and TRBJ1-1, with D possibly matching TRBD1 (5 bases). The CDR3 has 14 amino acids. Germline V lookup: CDR1 MNHEY, CDR2 SVGAGI. V gave up 5 bases and J gave up 2 bases, with 12 bases separating them. CDR3 residues: CASSPGTVNTEAFF. The CDR3 DNA reads as TGTGCCAGCAGTCCCGGGACGGTAAACACTGAAGCTTTCTTT.

By sample fraction, this clone is large. The CDR3 spells CASSSGQILNEKLFF. Written as DNA, the CDR3 is TGTGCCAGCAGCTCGGGACAGATACTTAATGAAAAACTGTTTTTT. The rearrangement uses TRBV11-2 and TRBJ1-4, with 7 positions matching TRBD1. Germline V lookup: CDR1 SGHAT, CDR2 FQNNGV. The length of the CDR3 is 15 residues. The V and J ends lost 4 bases and 4 bases, in that order; junction bases with no gene match: 6.

V and J are TRBV4-1 and TRBJ2-2; 9 positions match TRBD1. CDR3 size: 16 residues. Looked up from germline, CDR1 is MGHRA and CDR2 is YSYEKL. The trim removed 6 bases at V and 2 bases at J, leaving 7 bases unmatched. In DNA, the CDR3 is TGCGCCAGCAGAAATCCGGGACAGGGTAACACCGGGGAGCTGTTTTTT. This gives the protein CASRNPGQGNTGELFF.

This clone was found a few times. The rearrangement links TRBV19 to TRBJ1-5; D is possibly TRBD1 (6 bases). CDR3 length: 14 residues. The V and J ends lost 6 bases and 1 base respectively, with 10 bases between them. CDR1 is LNHDA and CDR2 is SQIVND in the germline V gene (reference sequence). The CDR3: CASRRRGSNQPQHF. The CDR3 DNA is TGTGCCAGTAGGCGCAGGGGCAGCAATCAGCCCCAGCATTTT.

This clone came up once. The rearrangement uses TRBV27 and TRBJ1-1; no firm D call. Germline V CDR1 and CDR2: MNHEY, SMNVEV (reference sequence). The germline V and J ends were trimmed by 7 bases and 1 base, with 4 bases remaining between them. The CDR3 runs to 11 residues. This CDR3 reads CASKPNTEAFF. The CDR3 DNA reads as TGTGCCAGCAAACCGAACACTGAAGCTTTCTTT.

This chain links TRBV6-6 with TRBJ1-6; possible D gene TRBD1, 6 bases. The ends were cut back, 9 bases at V and 2 bases at J, with 14 bases in the middle. CDR3 size: 15 residues. Germline CDR1 is MNHNY and CDR2 is SVGAGI (reference sequence). The DNA for the CDR3 is TGTGCCAGTCGACACAGGGTCACCTATAATTCACCCCTCCACTTT. Protein sequence: CASRHRVTYNSPLHF.

The V gene is TRBV19, the J gene TRBJ1-1, with D uncertain. Germline-derived CDR1 and CDR2 are LNHDA and SQIVND (reference sequence). V dropped 3 bases and J dropped 1 base, with 6 bases sitting between them. The CDR3 spans 13 residues. Written as DNA, the CDR3 is TGTGCCAGTAGTATGTTGGGGAACACTGAAGCTTTCTTT. Translating gives CASSMLGNTEAFF.

The CDR3 spells CASSFLNHSPYEQYF. In DNA, the CDR3 is TGTGCCAGCAGTTTCCTAAATCACTCACCCTACGAGCAGTACTTC. The rearrangement links TRBV28 to TRBJ2-7; D unresolved. CDR1 MDHEN and CDR2 SYDVKM come from the germline V gene. This CDR3 contains 15 residues. V dropped 3 bases and J dropped 2 bases, with 14 bases sitting between them.

This chain joins TRBV28 and TRBJ2-1; the D gene could be TRBD1 or TRBD2 (5 bases each). This CDR3 is 18 amino acids long. Germline V gene lookup returns CDR1 MDHEN and CDR2 SYDVKM. Trimming took 4 bases from V and 3 from J, leaving 22 bases between them. The CDR3 sequence is CASSSPGRPGAFYNEQFF. The DNA for the CDR3 is TGTGCCAGCAGTTCCCCAGGGCGCCCCGGGGCCTTCTACAATGAGCAGTTCTTC. The full variable domain, with the rest looked up from reference TRBV28 and TRBJ2-1, is DVKVTQSSRYLVKRTGEKVFLECVQDMDHENMFWYRQDPGLGLRLIYFSYDVKMKEKGDIPEGYSVSREKKERFSLILESASTNQTSMYLCASSSPGRPGAFYNEQFFGPGTRLTVL.

The chain recombines TRBV27 with TRBJ2-7; TRBD2 matches 11 bases. Germline lookup yields CDR1 MNHEY and CDR2 SMNVEV (reference sequence). This CDR3 has 15 residues. Germline trimming cut 1 base from V and 4 bases from J; bases unmatched to any gene: 3. Here the CDR3 reads CASSLWASGGYEQYF. The CDR3 DNA sequence: TGTGCCAGCAGTTTATGGGCTAGCGGGGGGTACGAGCAGTACTTC.

The CDR3 protein is CASSQESTGYSPYYGYTF. The CDR3, as DNA: TGCGCCAGCAGCCAAGAATCGACAGGGTATTCCCCTTACTATGGCTACACCTTC. V gene TRBV4-1 combines with J gene TRBJ1-2; 7 bases are a match to TRBD1. Germline values: CDR1 MGHRA, CDR2 YSYEKL. J lost 3 bases, V lost 0 bases, and 13 bases had no gene match. The CDR3 is made up of 18 amino acids.

The CDR3 DNA reads as TGTGCCAGCAGCTTAGGCAGGGATCAGCCCCAGCATTTT. As protein: CASSLGRDQPQHF. The J gene is TRBJ1-5, the V gene TRBV7-8; D is perhaps TRBD1 (5 bases). This CDR3 has 13 amino acids. V lost 1 base to trimming and J lost 5 bases, with 6 bases between them. Germline V gene data show CDR1 as SGHVS and CDR2 as FQNEAQ.

The chain couples TRBV7-9 to TRBJ1-1; the match to TRBD1 covers 9 bases. Trimming cost V 6 bases and J 5 bases; bases outside gene matches: 7. The CDR3 consists of 14 residues. Germline V gene sequence: CDR1 SEHNR, CDR2 FQNEAQ (reference sequence). The DNA for the CDR3 is TGTGCCAGCAGGGCCGGGACAGGGCATACTGAAGCTTTCTTT. This codes for CASRAGTGHTEAFF.

The rearrangement joins TRBV7-9 to TRBJ2-5, with D uncertain. The CDR3 length is 11 residues. The V end was cut by 3 bases, the J end by 2 bases, with 1 base between. Per germline, CDR1 SEHNR and CDR2 FQNEAQ (reference sequence). The CDR3 DNA sequence: TGTGCCAGCAGCTTGCAAGAGACCCAGTACTTC. Its protein is CASSLQETQYF.